This entry is about one TCR beta chain. This table comes from immunoSEQ multiplex PCR, and its TCRdb copy is limited to in-frame clones, with some not included. The data contain fewer than 90,000 clones, roughly four fifths of them singletons. This sample was included in a study of blood T cell repertoires in COVID-19. Source material: peripheral blood. The TCR originated in a man aged 60 to 75 with COVID-19, enrolled during active disease.

CDR3 nucleotides: TGTGCCAGCAGTCAAAGCGGGGGGGACACTACGCAGTATTTT. It translates to CASSQSGGDTTQYF. The chain has TRBV6-4 and TRBJ2-3; 10 nucleotides match TRBD2. Trimming at V came to 5 bases and at J to 8 bases, leaving 7 bases not matched to a gene. Germline V lookup: CDR1 MRHNA, CDR2 SNTAGT. The CDR3 totals 14 residues.